The 21 T cell receptor beta chains below were found in one sample sequenced in a study of OX40 agonist ivuxolimab in advanced cancers. Clones were read by immunoSEQ multiplex PCR, and TCRdb kept only the in-frame ones, dropping some. The sample records around 47,000 clones, more than 85% being singletons. The sequenced sample was CD4+ or CD8+ T cells sorted from blood, obtained in a trial of the OX40 agonist ivuxolimab. These receptors all stem from an adult with an advanced solid tumor such as melanoma, head and neck, liver or kidney cancer.

In this sample, this clone turned up a few times. The CDR3 reads CASSLSFGTGGANEQFF. The CDR3 bases are TGTGCCAGCAGCTTATCTTTTGGGACAGGGGGCGCGAATGAGCAGTTCTTC. The V and J genes are TRBV11-2 and TRBJ2-1; the match to TRBD1 covers 12 bases. Per the germline V gene, CDR1 is SGHAT and CDR2 is FQNNGV. Trimming at V came to 2 bases and at J to 7 bases, leaving 9 bases not matched to a gene. The CDR3 totals 17 residues.

This chain uses TRBV11-2 with TRBJ2-7; 11 bases match TRBD1. The V segment lost 3 bases and the J segment 6 bases; nucleotides outside the gene matches: 1. CDR1 and CDR2 (germline): SGHAT, FQNNGV. The CDR3 contains 13 residues. CDR3 DNA sequence: TGTGCCAGCAGCTTTGGGACAGGGGGCGAGCAGTACTTC. Protein: CASSFGTGGEQYF.

The V and J genes are TRBV30 and TRBJ1-1; D is perhaps TRBD1 (6 bases). CDR1 is GTSNPN, CDR2 SVGIG, per germline (reference sequence). The CDR3 contains 13 residues. The V gene lost 5 bases and the J gene lost 4 bases, with 14 bases spanning the gap. The CDR3 DNA sequence: TGTGCCTGGGGCGTTGAGGGGGGCACTGAAGCTTTCTTT. It translates to CAWGVEGGTEAFF.

This sequence joins TRBV6-1 and TRBJ2-7; D remains ambiguous. Germline V gene sequence: CDR1 MNHNS, CDR2 SASEGT. The CDR3 contains 11 residues. V lost 6 bases, J lost 1 base, and 4 bases lay in between. CDR3 protein: CASRASYEQYF. As DNA, the CDR3 is TGTGCCAGCAGGGCTTCCTACGAGCAGTACTTC.

This clone was seen a single time. This chain links TRBV10-3 with TRBJ1-1; D possibly corresponds to TRBD1 (6 bases). CDR1 and CDR2 from the germline V gene are ENHRY and SYGVKD. Trimming removed 2 bases at V and 3 bases at J, with 10 bases between. The CDR3 loop spans 14 amino acids. The CDR3 bases are TGTGCCATCAGTGAGGGGGGGGCGCACACTGAAGCTTTCTTT. Its translation: CAISEGGAHTEAFF.

The chain has TRBV27 and TRBJ2-6, with D unclear. There are 17 residues in the CDR3. Germline loops: CDR1 MNHEY, CDR2 SMNVEV (reference sequence). V was clipped by 4 bases and J by 5 bases, with 18 bases between them. This CDR3 is CASSCGFLQSRANVLTF. CDR3 sequence (DNA): TGTGCCAGCAGTTGCGGTTTTCTACAAAGTCGGGCCAACGTCCTGACTTTC.

This chain connects TRBV7-3 to TRBJ1-2; D gene unclear. Germline V lookup: CDR1 SGHTA, CDR2 FQGTGA. This CDR3 is built from 15 residues. V was pared by 7 bases and J by 7 bases, with 22 bases between. This CDR3 reads CASTPWSPPFFGYTF. CDR3 in DNA: TGTGCCAGCACCCCATGGAGTCCACCCTTCTTTGGCTACACCTTC.

The chain is built from TRBV10-3 and TRBJ2-5; TRBD1 aligns across 8 bases. Germline CDR1 ENHRY, CDR2 SYGVKD. V lost 5 bases to trimming and J lost 2 bases; unmatched junction nucleotides: 1. This CDR3 comprises 13 residues. The CDR3: CAISNRGQETQYF. The CDR3 nucleotides are TGTGCCATCAGTAACAGGGGGCAAGAGACCCAGTACTTC.

The V call is TRBV13, the J call TRBJ2-3; 8 bases match TRBD2. The V segment lost 3 bases and the J segment 3 bases; nucleotides outside the gene matches: 2. The CDR3 length is 14 residues. In germline, CDR1 is PRHDT, CDR2 FYEKMQ (reference sequence). CDR3 protein: CASSLGLGTDTQYF. The CDR3 nucleotides read TGTGCCAGCAGCTTGGGACTAGGTACAGATACGCAGTATTTT. Variable domain in full (rest from reference TRBV13 and TRBJ2-3): AAGVIQSPRHLIKEKRETATLKCYPIPRHDTVYWYQQGPGQDPQFLISFYEKMQSDKGSIPDRFSAQQFSDYHSELNMSSLELGDSALYFCASSLGLGTDTQYFGPGTRLTVL.

The sample holds one count of this clone. The chain joins TRBV27 to TRBJ2-7; D gene unclear. The V and J ends lost 6 bases and 4 bases respectively, with 13 bases between them. CDR3 length: 13 amino acids. Germline loops: CDR1 MNHEY, CDR2 SMNVEV (reference sequence). CDR3 bases: TGTGCCAGCAGCCTTGGGCCCTTTTACGAGCAGTACTTC. The encoded protein is CASSLGPFYEQYF.

This clone is labeled as medium-sized. This sequence joins TRBV5-1 and TRBJ1-6; D might be TRBD1 (5 bases). Germline CDR1 and CDR2: SGHRS and YFSETQ. The CDR3 spans 16 residues. V gave up 4 bases and J gave up 6 bases, with 17 bases separating them. In DNA form, the CDR3 reads TGCGCCAGCAGCCCTCTCCGACAGACCTTTAATTCACCCCTCCACTTT. Protein: CASSPLRQTFNSPLHF.

The chain uses TRBV4-3 and TRBJ2-1; D is possibly TRBD1 or TRBD2 (6 bases each). Germline CDR1 reads LGHNA; CDR2 reads YSLEER. Trimming took 0 bases from V and 15 from J, leaving 21 bases between them. The CDR3 consists of 15 residues. In DNA form, the CDR3 reads TGCGCCAGCAGCCAAGAGTTTGTCGGGGGCCCGGGTAGGTTCTTC. Its translation: CASSQEFVGGPGRFF.

The chain has TRBV20-1 and TRBJ1-3; D is perhaps TRBD1 (6 bases). CDR3 length: 11 residues. Looked up from germline, CDR1 is DFQATT and CDR2 is SNEGSKA (reference sequence). CDR3 sequence (DNA): TGCGGGGGACATGCGGGAAACACCATATATTTT. This sequence encodes CGGHAGNTIYF.

The J gene is TRBJ1-1, the V gene TRBV7-3, with a possible D match to TRBD1 (5 bases). V lost 5 bases and J lost 8, with 15 bases in between. CDR3 size: 13 residues. CDR1 and CDR2 from the germline V gene are SGHTA and FQGTGA. The CDR3, as DNA: TGTGCCAGCAGCCCCCGGGGGAGGCCCGAAGCTTTCTTT. It is translated as CASSPRGRPEAFF.

The chain links TRBV2 to TRBJ2-1, with a tentative D call TRBD2 (6 bases). The germline CDR1 and CDR2 sequences are SNHLY and FYNNEI. The CDR3 has 15 amino acids. Trimming pared 8 bases from V and 6 bases from J, leaving 20 bases between. Written as DNA, the CDR3 is TGTGCCAGCTCTGTAAATAGAGGGAGGCCCAATGAGCAGTTCTTC. The encoded protein is CASSVNRGRPNEQFF.

The V gene is TRBV19, the J gene TRBJ1-2; 9 bases match TRBD1. CDR3 length: 16 residues. The germline gives CDR1 LNHDA, CDR2 SQIVND (reference sequence). Unmatched junction bases numbered 12, after V lost 6 bases and J lost 4 bases. In DNA, the CDR3 is TGTGCCAGTAGGACAGGGACAGGGATAGTATCCTATGGCTACACCTTC. It is translated as CASRTGTGIVSYGYTF.

The rearrangement links TRBV7-9 to TRBJ1-1; D is unresolved. Germline V gives CDR1 SEHNR, CDR2 FQNEAQ (reference sequence). V was shortened by 1 base and J by 0 bases, with 6 bases between the two germline ends. The CDR3 extends over 14 amino acids. The CDR3 DNA is TGTGCCAGCAGCTTAGGCCAGCTGAACACTGAAGCTTTCTTT. As protein: CASSLGQLNTEAFF. The full variable domain, completed using reference TRBV7-9 and TRBJ1-1, is DTGVSQNPRHKITKRGQNVTFRCDPISEHNRLYWYRQTLGQGPEFLTYFQNEAQLEKSRLLSDRFSAERPKGSFSTLEIQRTEQGDSAMYLCASSLGQLNTEAFFGQGTRLTVV.

This clone is a singleton in its sample. The rearrangement joins TRBV7-9 to TRBJ2-5; the match to TRBD1 covers 9 bases. This CDR3 has 16 residues. V shed 6 bases and J 3 bases; nucleotides not matched to a gene: 11. Germline V CDR1 and CDR2: SEHNR, FQNEAQ (reference sequence). CDR3: CASRPLQGTGKETQYF. The DNA of the CDR3 is TGTGCCAGCAGACCATTACAGGGGACAGGGAAAGAGACCCAGTACTTC.

This chain connects TRBV15 to TRBJ1-3; possible D gene TRBD1, 5 bases. The V gene lost 3 bases and the J gene lost 0 bases, with 9 bases spanning the gap. This CDR3 has 15 amino acids. CDR1 LNHNV and CDR2 YYDKDF come from the germline V gene (reference sequence). The CDR3: CATSSGRDSGNTIYF. CDR3 sequence (DNA): TGTGCCACCAGCAGTGGCAGGGACTCTGGAAACACCATATATTTT.

The chain recombines TRBV7-3 with TRBJ2-3; perhaps D is TRBD1 or TRBD2 (6 bases each). Germline values: CDR1 SGHTA, CDR2 FQGTGA. This CDR3 comprises 14 residues. Trimming took 4 bases from V and 4 from J, leaving 12 bases between them. CDR3 protein: CASSSLGGPDTQYF. The CDR3 nucleotides read TGTGCCAGCAGCTCCCTGGGGGGCCCAGATACGCAGTATTTT.

The chain has TRBV2 and TRBJ2-7, with D perhaps TRBD1 (5 bases). Trimming cost V 4 bases and J 1 base, with 5 bases left between them. Germline V gene sequence: CDR1 SNHLY, CDR2 FYNNEI. This CDR3 is built from 12 residues. In DNA, the CDR3 is TGTGCCAGCAGTGGACAGTCCTACGAGCAGTACTTC. This codes for CASSGQSYEQYF.